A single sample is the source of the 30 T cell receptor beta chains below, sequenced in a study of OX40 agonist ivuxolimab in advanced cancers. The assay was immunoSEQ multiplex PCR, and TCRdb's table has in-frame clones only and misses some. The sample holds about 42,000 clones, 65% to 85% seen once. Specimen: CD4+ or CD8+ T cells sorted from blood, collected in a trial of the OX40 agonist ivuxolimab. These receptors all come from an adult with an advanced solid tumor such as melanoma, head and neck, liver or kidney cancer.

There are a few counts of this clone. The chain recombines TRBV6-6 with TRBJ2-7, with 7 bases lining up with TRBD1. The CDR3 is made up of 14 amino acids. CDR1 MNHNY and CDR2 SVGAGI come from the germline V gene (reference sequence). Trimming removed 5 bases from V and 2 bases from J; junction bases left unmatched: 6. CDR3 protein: CASSQSGQPYEQYF. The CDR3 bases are TGTGCCAGCAGTCAGTCGGGACAGCCCTACGAGCAGTACTTC.

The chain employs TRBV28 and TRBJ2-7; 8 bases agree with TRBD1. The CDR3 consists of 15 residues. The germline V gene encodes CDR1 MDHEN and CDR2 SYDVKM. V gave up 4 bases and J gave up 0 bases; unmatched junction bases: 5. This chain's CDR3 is CASSSPGQVSYEQYF. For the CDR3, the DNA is TGTGCCAGCAGTTCTCCGGGACAGGTCTCCTACGAGCAGTACTTC.

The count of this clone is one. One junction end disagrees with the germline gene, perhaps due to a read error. CDR3 sequence: CASSFSTSSHEQYF. The DNA for the CDR3 is TGTGCCAGCAGTTTTTCCACTAGCTCCCACGAGCAGTACTTC. The chain carries TRBV27 and TRBJ2-7, with D perhaps matching TRBD2 (6 bases). From germline, CDR1 is MNHEY and CDR2 SMNVEV (reference sequence). CDR3 length: 14 residues.

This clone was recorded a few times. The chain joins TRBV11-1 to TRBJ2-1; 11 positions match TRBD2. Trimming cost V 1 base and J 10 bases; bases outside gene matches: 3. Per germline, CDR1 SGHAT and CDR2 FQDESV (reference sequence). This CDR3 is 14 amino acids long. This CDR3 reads CASSLGLAGGEQFF. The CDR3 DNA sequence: TGTGCCAGCAGCTTAGGCCTAGCGGGGGGCGAGCAGTTCTTC.

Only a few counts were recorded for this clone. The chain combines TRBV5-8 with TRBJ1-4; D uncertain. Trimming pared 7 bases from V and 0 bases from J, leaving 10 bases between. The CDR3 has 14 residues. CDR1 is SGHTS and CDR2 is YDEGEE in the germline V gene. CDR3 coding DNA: TGTGCCAGCGGGGTAGGAGCAACTAATGAAAAACTGTTTTTT. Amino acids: CASGVGATNEKLFF.

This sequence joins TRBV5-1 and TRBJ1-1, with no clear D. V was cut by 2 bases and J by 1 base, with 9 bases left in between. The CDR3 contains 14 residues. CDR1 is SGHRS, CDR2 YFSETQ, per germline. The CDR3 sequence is CASSFRSGNTEAFF. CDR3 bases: TGCGCCAGCAGCTTTCGGTCAGGGAACACTGAAGCTTTCTTT.

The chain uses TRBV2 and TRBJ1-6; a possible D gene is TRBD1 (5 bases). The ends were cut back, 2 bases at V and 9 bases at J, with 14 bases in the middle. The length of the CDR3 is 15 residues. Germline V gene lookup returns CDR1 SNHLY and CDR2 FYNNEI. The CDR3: CASSEIVGRASPLHF. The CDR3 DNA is TGTGCCAGCAGTGAAATCGTGGGGCGAGCTTCACCCCTCCACTTT.

This chain's CDR3 is CASSHPDSFEQFF. For the CDR3, the DNA is TGTGCCAGCAGCCACCCCGACAGTTTTGAGCAGTTCTTC. J is TRBJ2-1 and V is TRBV7-9; a possible D gene is TRBD1 (5 bases). CDR1 is SEHNR and CDR2 is FQNEAQ in the germline V gene (reference sequence). V was cut by 5 bases and J by 9 bases, with 14 bases left in between. The CDR3 sequence is 13 residues long.

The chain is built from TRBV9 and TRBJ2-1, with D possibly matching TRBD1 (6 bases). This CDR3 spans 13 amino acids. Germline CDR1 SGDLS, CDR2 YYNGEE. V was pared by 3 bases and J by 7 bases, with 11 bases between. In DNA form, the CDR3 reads TGTGCCAGCAGCGAAGCCAGGGGTAATGAGCAGTTCTTC. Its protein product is CASSEARGNEQFF.

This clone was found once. The CDR3 DNA follows: TGTGCCAGCAGCCCTAGACGCTTGGGGCAAGAGACCCAGTACTTC. Protein product: CASSPRRLGQETQYF. The rearrangement joins TRBV5-6 to TRBJ2-5, with no clear D. Trimming stripped 4 bases from V and 2 bases from J, with 15 bases between. From germline, CDR1 is SGHDT and CDR2 YYEEEE. The CDR3 is made up of 15 amino acids.

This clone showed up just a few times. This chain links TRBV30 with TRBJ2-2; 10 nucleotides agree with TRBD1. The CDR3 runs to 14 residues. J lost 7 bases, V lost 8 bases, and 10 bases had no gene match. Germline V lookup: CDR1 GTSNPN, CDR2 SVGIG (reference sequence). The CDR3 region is CARRDRGRLGELFF. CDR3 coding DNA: TGTGCCCGCCGCGACAGGGGGCGCCTCGGGGAGCTGTTTTTT.

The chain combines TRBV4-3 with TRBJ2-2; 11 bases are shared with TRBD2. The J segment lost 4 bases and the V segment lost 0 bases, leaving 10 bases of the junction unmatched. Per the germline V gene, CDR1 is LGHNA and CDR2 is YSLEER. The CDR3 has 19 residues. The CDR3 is CASSQDLASGGSSTGELFF. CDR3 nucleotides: TGCGCCAGCAGCCAAGATCTGGCTAGCGGGGGGTCGTCCACCGGGGAGCTGTTTTTT.

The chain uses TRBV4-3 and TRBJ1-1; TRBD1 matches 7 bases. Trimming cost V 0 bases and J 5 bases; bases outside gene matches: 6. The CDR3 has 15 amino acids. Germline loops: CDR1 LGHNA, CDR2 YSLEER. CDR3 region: CASSQDMTGLTEAFF. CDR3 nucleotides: TGCGCCAGCAGCCAAGATATGACAGGGCTGACTGAAGCTTTCTTT.

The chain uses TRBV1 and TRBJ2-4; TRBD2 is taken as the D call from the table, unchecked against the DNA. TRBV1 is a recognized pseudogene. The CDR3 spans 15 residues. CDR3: CTSSRDPLAKNIQYF. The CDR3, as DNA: TGCACCAGCAGCCGAGACCCCTTAGCCAAAAACATTCAGTACTTC.

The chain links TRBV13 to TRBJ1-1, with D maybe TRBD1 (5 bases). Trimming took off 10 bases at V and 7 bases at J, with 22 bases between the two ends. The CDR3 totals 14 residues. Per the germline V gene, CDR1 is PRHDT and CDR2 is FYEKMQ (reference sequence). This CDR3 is CATHGTAYRGEAFF. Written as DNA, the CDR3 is TGTGCCACCCATGGTACGGCGTATAGGGGTGAAGCTTTCTTT. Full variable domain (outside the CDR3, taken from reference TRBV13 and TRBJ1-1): AAGVIQSPRHLIKEKRETATLKCYPIPRHDTVYWYQQGPGQDPQFLISFYEKMQSDKGSIPDRFSAQQFSDYHSELNMSSLELGDSALYFCATHGTAYRGEAFFGQGTRLTVV.

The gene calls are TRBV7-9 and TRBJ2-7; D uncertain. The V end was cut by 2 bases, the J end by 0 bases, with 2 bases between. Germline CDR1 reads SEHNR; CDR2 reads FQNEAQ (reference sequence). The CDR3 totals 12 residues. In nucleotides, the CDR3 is TGTGCCAGCAGCTTATCCTCCTACGAGCAGTACTTC. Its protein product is CASSLSSYEQYF.

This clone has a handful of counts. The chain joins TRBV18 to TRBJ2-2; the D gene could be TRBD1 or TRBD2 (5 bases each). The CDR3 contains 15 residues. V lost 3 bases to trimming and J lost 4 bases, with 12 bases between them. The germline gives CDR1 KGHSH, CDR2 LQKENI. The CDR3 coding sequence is TGTGCCAGCTCACCGTTTGCAGGGACCACCGGGGAGCTGTTTTTT. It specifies CASSPFAGTTGELFF.

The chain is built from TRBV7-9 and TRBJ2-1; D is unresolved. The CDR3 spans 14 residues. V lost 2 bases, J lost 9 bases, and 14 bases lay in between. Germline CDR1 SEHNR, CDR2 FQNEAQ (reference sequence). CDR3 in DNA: TGTGCCAGCAGCTTACGAGGAAGGGCGGCTGAGCAGTTCTTC. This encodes CASSLRGRAAEQFF.

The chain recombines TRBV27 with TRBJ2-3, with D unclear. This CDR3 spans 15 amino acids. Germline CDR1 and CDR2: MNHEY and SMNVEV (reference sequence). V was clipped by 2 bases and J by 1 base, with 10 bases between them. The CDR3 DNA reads TGTGCCAGCAGTTTAGGTATCCTCGGCACAGATACGCAGTATTTT. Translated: CASSLGILGTDTQYF.

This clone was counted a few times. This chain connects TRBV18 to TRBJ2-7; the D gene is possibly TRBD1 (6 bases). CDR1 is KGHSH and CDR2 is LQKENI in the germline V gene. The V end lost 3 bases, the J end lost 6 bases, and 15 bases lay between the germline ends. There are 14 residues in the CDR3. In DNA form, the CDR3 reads TGTGCCAGCTCACCGCCCGGAACAGGGTTCGAGCAGTACTTC. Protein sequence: CASSPPGTGFEQYF.

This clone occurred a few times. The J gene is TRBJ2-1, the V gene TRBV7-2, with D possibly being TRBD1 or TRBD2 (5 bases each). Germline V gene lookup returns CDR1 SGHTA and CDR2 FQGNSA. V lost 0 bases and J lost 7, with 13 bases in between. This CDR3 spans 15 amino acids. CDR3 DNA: TGTGCCAGCAGCTTAGCGGGGGAGACAAATAATGAGCAGTTCTTC. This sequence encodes CASSLAGETNNEQFF.

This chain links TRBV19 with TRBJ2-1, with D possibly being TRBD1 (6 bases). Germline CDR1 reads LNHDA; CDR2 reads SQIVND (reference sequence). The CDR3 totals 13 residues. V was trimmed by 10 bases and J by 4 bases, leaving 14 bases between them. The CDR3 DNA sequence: TGTGCCACCGAGAACAGGGATTACAATGAGCAGTTCTTC. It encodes CATENRDYNEQFF.

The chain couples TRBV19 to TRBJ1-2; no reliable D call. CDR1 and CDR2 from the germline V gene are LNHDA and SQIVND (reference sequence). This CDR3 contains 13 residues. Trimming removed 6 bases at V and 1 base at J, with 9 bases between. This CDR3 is CASRPNLNYGYTF. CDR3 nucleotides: TGTGCCAGTAGACCAAACCTTAACTATGGCTACACCTTC.

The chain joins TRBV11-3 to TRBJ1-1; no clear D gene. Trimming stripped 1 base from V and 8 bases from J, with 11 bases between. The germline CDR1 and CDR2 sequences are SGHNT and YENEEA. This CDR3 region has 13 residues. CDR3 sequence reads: CASSLGLGGEAFF. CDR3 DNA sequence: TGTGCCAGCAGCTTAGGTCTGGGAGGCGAAGCTTTCTTT. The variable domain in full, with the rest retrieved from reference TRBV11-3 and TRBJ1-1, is EAGVVQSPRYKIIEKKQPVAFWCNPISGHNTLYWYLQNLGQGPELLIRYENEEAVDDSQLPKDRFSAERLKGVDSTLKIQPAELGDSAVYLCASSLGLGGEAFFGQGTRLTVV.

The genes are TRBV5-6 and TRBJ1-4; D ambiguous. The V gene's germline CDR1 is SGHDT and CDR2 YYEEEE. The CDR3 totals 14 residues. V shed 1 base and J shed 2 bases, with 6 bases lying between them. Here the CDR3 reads CASSLISTNEKLFF. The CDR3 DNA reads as TGTGCCAGCAGCTTGATATCGACTAATGAAAAACTGTTTTTT.

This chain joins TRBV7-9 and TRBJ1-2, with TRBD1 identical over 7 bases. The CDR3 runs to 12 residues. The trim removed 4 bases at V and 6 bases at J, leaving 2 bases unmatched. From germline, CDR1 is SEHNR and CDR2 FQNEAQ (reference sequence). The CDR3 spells CASSSTGHGYTF. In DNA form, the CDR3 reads TGTGCCAGCAGCTCGACAGGGCATGGCTACACCTTC. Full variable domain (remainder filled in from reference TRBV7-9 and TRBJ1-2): DTGVSQNPRHKITKRGQNVTFRCDPISEHNRLYWYRQTLGQGPEFLTYFQNEAQLEKSRLLSDRFSAERPKGSFSTLEIQRTEQGDSAMYLCASSSTGHGYTFGSGTRLTVV.

The CDR3, as DNA: TGTGCCAGCAGCTTGGGACTAGTGGTAACCGGGGAGCTGTTTTTT. It specifies CASSLGLVVTGELFF. This chain connects TRBV7-9 to TRBJ2-2, with 8 bases that match TRBD2. Germline trimming cut 3 bases from V and 5 bases from J; bases unmatched to any gene: 5. The CDR3 spans 15 residues. Looked up from germline, CDR1 is SEHNR and CDR2 is FQNEAQ (reference sequence).

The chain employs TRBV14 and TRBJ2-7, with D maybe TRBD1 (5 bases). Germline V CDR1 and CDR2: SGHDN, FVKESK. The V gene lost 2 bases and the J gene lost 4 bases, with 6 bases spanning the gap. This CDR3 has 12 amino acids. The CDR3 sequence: CASSQQGYEQYF. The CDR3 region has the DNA TGTGCCAGCAGCCAACAGGGTTACGAGCAGTACTTC.

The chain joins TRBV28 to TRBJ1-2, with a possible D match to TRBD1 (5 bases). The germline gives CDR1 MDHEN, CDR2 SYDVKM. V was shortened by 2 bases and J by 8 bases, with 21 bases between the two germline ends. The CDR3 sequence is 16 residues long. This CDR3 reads CASSLQELSRQKGYTF. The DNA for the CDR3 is TGTGCCAGCAGTTTACAGGAGCTATCCCGACAGAAAGGCTACACCTTC.

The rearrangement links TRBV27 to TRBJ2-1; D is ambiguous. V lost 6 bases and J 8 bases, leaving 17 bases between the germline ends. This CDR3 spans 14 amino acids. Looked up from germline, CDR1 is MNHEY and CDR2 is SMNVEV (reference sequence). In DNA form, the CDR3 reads TGTGCCAGCAGCCACCAGGTGGGGTCAGATGAGCAGTTCTTC. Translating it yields CASSHQVGSDEQFF.